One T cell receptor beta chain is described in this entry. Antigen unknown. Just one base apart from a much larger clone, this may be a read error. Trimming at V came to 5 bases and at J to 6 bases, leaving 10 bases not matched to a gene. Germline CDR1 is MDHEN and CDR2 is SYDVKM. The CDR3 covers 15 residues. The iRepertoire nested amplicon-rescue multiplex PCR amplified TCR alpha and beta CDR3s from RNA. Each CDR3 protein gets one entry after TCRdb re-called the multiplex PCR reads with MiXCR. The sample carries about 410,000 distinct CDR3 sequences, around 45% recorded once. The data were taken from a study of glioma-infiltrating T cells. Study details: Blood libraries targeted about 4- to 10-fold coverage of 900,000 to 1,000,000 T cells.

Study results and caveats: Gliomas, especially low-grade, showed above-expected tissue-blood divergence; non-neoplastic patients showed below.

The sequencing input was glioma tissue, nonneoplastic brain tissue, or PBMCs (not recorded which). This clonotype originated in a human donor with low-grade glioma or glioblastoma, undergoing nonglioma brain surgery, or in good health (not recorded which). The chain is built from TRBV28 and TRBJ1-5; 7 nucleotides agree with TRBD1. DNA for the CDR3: TGTGCCAGCAGTCACGGACAGGTTGGGGTTCAGCCCCAGCATTTT. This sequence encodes CASSHGQVGVQPQHF.